One sample yielded the 19 T cell receptor beta chains listed below, sequenced in a study of blood T cells in healthy people across ages. The use of a sample-barcoded 5' primer and a J-beta primer mix characterized a second PCR of about 7 to 12 cycles. TCRdb re-called the 5' RACE reads with MiXCR, one entry per CDR3 protein. The sample has over 550,000 distinct CDR3 sequences, less than 35% seen once; the top ten hold more than 15%. The sequenced sample consisted of blood. The receptors shown here come from a woman over 75 in good health.

This clonotype was seen more than once but under ten times. Being one base from a much bigger clone, this may be a read error. The gene calls are TRBV7-2 and TRBJ2-7; D gene uncertain. Germline assignment: CDR1 SGHTA and CDR2 FQGNSA. The CDR3 covers 17 residues. Deletions cut 2 bases from V and 7 bases from J, with 24 bases between. The CDR3 reads CASSLSGGSLINNEQYF. The DNA of the CDR3 is TGTGCCAGCAGCTTAAGTGGCGGATCCTTAATAAACAATGAGCAGTACTTC.

The V and J genes are TRBV27 and TRBJ1-6; D might be TRBD1 (5 bases). The length of the CDR3 is 16 residues. V lost 6 bases, J lost 6 bases, and 18 bases lay in between. CDR1 MNHEY and CDR2 SMNVEV come from the germline V gene (reference sequence). CDR3 nucleotides: TGTGCCAGCAGCTTTACGGGGGAGGGGTTTAATTCACCCCTCCACTTT. It translates to CASSFTGEGFNSPLHF.

There are a few counts of this clonotype. The V and J genes are TRBV14 and TRBJ1-2; perhaps TRBD1 as D (5 bases). Germline CDR1 reads SGHDN; CDR2 reads FVKESK. This CDR3 has 15 amino acids. The V gene lost 1 base and the J gene lost 4 bases, with 13 bases spanning the gap. The CDR3 nucleotides read TGTGCCAGCAGCCAAGGGGCTGGACATCTCTATGGCTACACCTTC. This gives the protein CASSQGAGHLYGYTF.

In its sample, this clonotype was seen many times. The CDR3 sequence is CASSAENYGYTF. CDR3 DNA sequence: TGTGCCAGCAGTGCAGAGAACTATGGCTACACCTTC. The J gene is TRBJ1-2, the V gene TRBV6-6; D remains ambiguous. V gave up 5 bases and J gave up 2 bases, with 6 bases separating them. CDR1 and CDR2 (germline): MNHNY, SVGAGI (reference sequence). CDR3 length: 12 residues.

This clonotype was recorded a few times. The J gene is TRBJ1-4, the V gene TRBV29-1; D uncertain. CDR1 and CDR2 (germline): SQVTM, ANQGSEA. The CDR3 runs 12 residues. V was trimmed by 4 bases and J by 7 bases, leaving 10 bases between them. DNA for the CDR3: TGCAGCGTTGGAATCGCGGGTGAAAAACTGTTTTTT. Protein sequence: CSVGIAGEKLFF.

CDR3: CASGPGLAGNSYEQYF. The CDR3 nucleotides are TGTGCCAGCGGCCCGGGACTAGCGGGGAACTCCTACGAGCAGTACTTC. This chain joins TRBV3-1 and TRBJ2-7, with 13 nucleotides matching TRBD2. J gave up 0 bases and V 8 bases, and 7 bases lay outside the gene matches. The CDR3 totals 16 residues. CDR1 is LGHDT and CDR2 is YNNKEL in the germline V gene (reference sequence).

The chain employs TRBV5-1 and TRBJ1-5; 8 positions match TRBD1. Germline V CDR1 and CDR2: SGHRS, YFSETQ. The trim removed 2 bases at V and 6 bases at J, leaving 7 bases unmatched. This CDR3 has 15 amino acids. The CDR3, as DNA: TGCGCCAGCAGCTTTTTGGACAGGGTGAGTCAGCCCCAGCATTTT. Translated: CASSFLDRVSQPQHF. The full variable domain, in which reference TRBV5-1 and TRBJ1-5 provide the parts outside the CDR3, is KAGVTQTPRYLIKTRGQQVTLSCSPISGHRSVSWYQQTPGQGLQFLFEYFSETQRNKGNFPGRFSGRQFSNSRSEMNVSTLELGDSALYLCASSFLDRVSQPQHFGDGTRLSIL.

This clonotype was found many times. The rearrangement links TRBV2 to TRBJ2-3; 12 nucleotides align to TRBD2. The CDR3 loop spans 17 amino acids. The ends lost 1 base at V and 4 bases at J; junction bases unmatched: 6. Germline V gene sequence: CDR1 SNHLY, CDR2 FYNNEI. CDR3 loop: CASSEGETSGGSDTQYF. The CDR3 nucleotides read TGTGCCAGCAGTGAAGGAGAGACTAGCGGGGGTTCAGATACGCAGTATTTT.

This clonotype occurred a few times. One base away lies a much larger clone, so this may be a sequencing read error. The rearrangement joins TRBV5-1 to TRBJ1-2, with D perhaps matching TRBD1 (5 bases). Germline loops: CDR1 SGHRS, CDR2 YFSETQ. The length of the CDR3 is 13 residues. The DNA for the CDR3 is TGCGCCGGCAGCTTGAATCGGGGGAATGGCTACACCTTC. Its translation: CAGSLNRGNGYTF.

The J gene is TRBJ2-2, the V gene TRBV20-1; 11 bases map to TRBD2. Trimming took 0 bases from V and 5 from J; bases not matched to a gene: 5. The V gene's germline CDR1 is DFQATT and CDR2 SNEGSKA (reference sequence). The CDR3 is 16 residues long. DNA for the CDR3: TGCAGTGCTAGAGATCCAGCTAGCGGGGGGACCGGGGAGCTGTTTTTT. This encodes CSARDPASGGTGELFF.

This clonotype was detected only a few times. This may arise from a read error, as a much more abundant clone is one base away. V usage is TRBV7-9 and J usage is TRBJ2-7; 10 bases are a match to TRBD1. The CDR3 contains 16 residues. Germline-derived CDR1 and CDR2 are SEHNR and FQNEAQ (reference sequence). Trimming cost V 5 bases and J 7 bases; bases outside gene matches: 14. The CDR3 DNA follows: TGTGCCAGCAGCCCATGGGACAGGGGCCCCTACAATGAGCAGTACTTC. Its protein product is CASSPWDRGPYNEQYF.

CDR3 in DNA: TGCGCCAGCAGCATATCTGGCGGGGGCCCTTTAGGTGAAGCTTTCTTT. Translating it yields CASSISGGGPLGEAFF. The chain recombines TRBV5-1 with TRBJ1-1; tentatively, D is TRBD1 (6 bases). The germline V gene has CDR1 SGHRS and CDR2 YFSETQ. Trimming left V 4 bases short and J 7 bases short, with 23 bases between. CDR3 length equals 16 residues.

This clonotype was counted ten times or more. CDR3 sequence reads: CASSREDRGSNYGYTF. The CDR3 nucleotides read TGTGCCAGCAGCCGAGAAGACAGGGGGTCTAACTATGGCTACACCTTC. This chain connects TRBV4-2 to TRBJ1-2, with 9 nucleotides matching TRBD1. Looked up from germline, CDR1 is LGHNA and CDR2 is YNFKEQ. The V segment lost 4 bases and the J segment 0 bases; nucleotides outside the gene matches: 6. CDR3 size: 16 residues.

The chain employs TRBV11-3 and TRBJ2-2; 8 bases are shared with TRBD1. The CDR3 extends over 17 amino acids. Germline loops: CDR1 SGHNT, CDR2 YENEEA. The V and J ends lost 2 bases and 4 bases, in that order; junction bases with no gene match: 9. The CDR3 sequence: CASSLPHDRGTTGELFF. The CDR3 region has the DNA TGTGCCAGCAGCTTACCCCATGACAGGGGAACCACCGGGGAGCTGTTTTTT.

The rearrangement joins TRBV4-2 to TRBJ2-1, with 14 bases lining up with TRBD2. J was trimmed by 4 bases and V by 2 bases; bases with no gene match: 7. Per the germline V gene, CDR1 is LGHNA and CDR2 is YNFKEQ. This CDR3 comprises 18 residues. As DNA, the CDR3 is TGTGCCAGCAGCCAAATTGGGACTAGCGGGAGCGGGTACAATGAGCAGTTCTTC. The encoded protein is CASSQIGTSGSGYNEQFF.

This clonotype appeared many times. V gene TRBV5-1 combines with J gene TRBJ2-1; D may correspond to TRBD1 or TRBD2 (5 bases each). The V gene's germline CDR1 is SGHRS and CDR2 YFSETQ. V was cut by 1 base and J by 8 bases, with 13 bases left in between. The CDR3 totals 14 residues. This CDR3 is CASSLMGERDEQFF. Written as DNA, the CDR3 is TGCGCCAGCAGCTTGATGGGGGAACGCGATGAGCAGTTCTTC.

This clonotype was seen a handful of times. The chain has TRBV25-1 and TRBJ2-5; 7 bases match TRBD1. CDR3 size: 15 residues. Germline values: CDR1 MGHDK, CDR2 SYGVNS. Trimming removed 0 bases from V and 2 bases from J; junction bases left unmatched: 3. Here the CDR3 DNA reads TGTGCCAGCAGTGAATATATGGGACAGCAAGAGACCCAGTACTTC. The encoded protein is CASSEYMGQQETQYF.

This clonotype came up a few times. V is TRBV2 and J is TRBJ1-4, with 9 bases identical to TRBD1. This CDR3 has 14 residues. The junction had 7 bases not matched to a gene; V was cut back by 6 bases and J by 8 bases. The germline V gene has CDR1 SNHLY and CDR2 FYNNEI. CDR3 protein: CASSAGQGYEKLFF. The CDR3 nucleotides read TGTGCCAGCAGCGCGGGACAGGGTTACGAAAAACTGTTTTTT. The variable domain in full, completed from reference TRBV2 and TRBJ1-4, reads EPEVTQTPSHQVTQMGQEVILRCVPISNHLYFYWYRQILGQKVEFLVSFYNNEISEKSEIFDDQFSVERPDGSNFTLKIRSTKLEDSAMYFCASSAGQGYEKLFFGSGTQLSVL.

On this clonotype: Possible read error: a much larger clone is one base away. This chain connects TRBV19 to TRBJ2-4; 8 positions agree with TRBD1. The DNA end is a closer match to TRBJ2-1, so the J assignment may be wrong. The germline V gene has CDR1 LNHDA and CDR2 SQIVND (reference sequence). CDR3 length: 15 residues. CDR3 DNA sequence: TGTGCCAGTAGTAGAGGGGGCAGGGGGCTAAACATTCAGTTCTTC. Translation: CASSRGGRGLNIQFF.